The TCR beta chain described here comes from a study of blood T cell repertoires in COVID-19. The CDR3 consists of 16 residues. V shed 0 bases and J shed 4 bases, with 10 bases lying between them. Germline V gene sequence: CDR1 LGHNA, CDR2 YSLEER. Concerning this clone: Different DNA sequences within this sample yield the same CDR3.

Sequencing used immunoSEQ multiplex PCR; TCRdb keeps in-frame clones, though not all of them. The sample lists around 200,000 clones, 86% occurring once. The receptor comes from a man aged 65 to 85 with acute or convalescent COVID-19. Sequences were obtained from peripheral blood. The gene calls are TRBV4-3 and TRBJ1-6, with a possible D match to TRBD1 (6 bases). The CDR3 coding sequence is TGCGCCAGCAGCCAAGATGGACAGCCGTATAATTCACCCCTCCACTTT. Amino acid sequence: CASSQDGQPYNSPLHF.